The 20 T cell receptor beta chains below all came from one sample that was sequenced in a study of control samples from healthy donors and cancer patients. Assay used: immunoSEQ multiplex PCR; TCRdb lists only in-frame clones, some missing. This table holds around 180,000 clones, about 90% found once. The sample taken for sequencing was blood. The receptors were sampled from a woman aged 40-49 years in good health.

This rearrangement joins TRBV5-4 to TRBJ1-2; 7 nucleotides align to TRBD1. V shed 5 bases and J 3 bases; nucleotides not matched to a gene: 13. This CDR3 has 16 residues. Germline V gives CDR1 SGHNT, CDR2 YYREEE (reference sequence). The CDR3 is CASSPGQAWGDYGYTF. The CDR3 coding sequence is TGTGCCAGCAGTCCCGGACAGGCTTGGGGGGACTATGGCTACACCTTC.

The chain carries TRBV5-1 and TRBJ2-3; no definite D call. The CDR3 extends over 14 amino acids. Germline CDR1 is SGHRS and CDR2 is YFSETQ. Trimming stripped 10 bases from V and 0 bases from J, with 15 bases between. The CDR3 nucleotides are TGCGCCGGCACAAGGGCAACTAGCACAGATACGCAGTATTTT. It encodes CAGTRATSTDTQYF.

The table lists this clone with a count of one. This chain links TRBV3-1 (or the pseudogene TRBV3-2) with TRBJ1-2; 9 nucleotides line up with TRBD1. CDR1 and CDR2 from the germline V gene are LGHDT and YNNKEL (reference sequence). Unmatched junction bases numbered 3, after V lost 3 bases and J lost 7 bases. This CDR3 region has 13 residues. CDR3 coding DNA: TGTGCCAGCAGCCAGGGGACAGGGCGTGGCTACACCTTC. Protein sequence: CASSQGTGRGYTF.

The V and J genes are TRBV10-2 and TRBJ2-7; possible D gene TRBD1, 5 bases. The germline CDR1 and CDR2 sequences are WSHSY and SAAADI. The CDR3 is made up of 15 amino acids. The germline V and J ends were trimmed by 1 base and 6 bases, with 16 bases remaining between them. DNA of the CDR3: TGCGCCAGCAGTGAGTTTAAAGGGGTCCTTGGCGAGCAGTACTTC. This codes for CASSEFKGVLGEQYF.

The rearrangement uses TRBV6-4 and TRBJ1-2; D gene unclear. This CDR3 region has 15 residues. Germline V CDR1 and CDR2: MRHNA, SNTAGT. V lost 6 bases and J 4 bases, leaving 18 bases between the germline ends. The CDR3 region has the DNA TGTGCCAGCAGGGAGAGGGAATCTGAAATCTATGGCTACACCTTC. Its translation is CASRERESEIYGYTF.

This clone was counted once. Other DNA sequences from this sample encode an identical CDR3 as well. The chain couples TRBV3-1 (or the pseudogene TRBV3-2) to TRBJ1-5, with D unresolved. Germline CDR1 LGHDT, CDR2 YNNKEL (reference sequence). CDR3 length: 12 amino acids. V lost 1 base and J lost 6, with 4 bases in between. The CDR3 coding sequence is TGTGCCAGCAGCCAAGCAGGTCAGCCCCAGCATTTT. It encodes CASSQAGQPQHF.

This rearrangement joins TRBV4-1 to TRBJ2-3; 9 nucleotides agree with TRBD1. J gave up 5 bases and V 4 bases, and 10 bases lay outside the gene matches. This CDR3 comprises 16 residues. Per the germline V gene, CDR1 is MGHRA and CDR2 is YSYEKL. The CDR3, as DNA: TGCGCCAGCAGCCGAAATTCACAGGGGGCGATAGATACGCAGTATTTT. Residues: CASSRNSQGAIDTQYF.

This chain connects TRBV6-6 to TRBJ2-7; 9 nucleotides align to TRBD1. The CDR3 totals 16 residues. Germline lookup yields CDR1 MNHNY and CDR2 SVGAGI (reference sequence). V trimming: 6 bases; J trimming: 2 bases; junction bases outside the gene matches: 11. The CDR3 sequence is CASSLQRDRVPYEQYF. Written as DNA, the CDR3 is TGTGCCAGCAGCCTACAGAGGGACAGGGTCCCCTACGAGCAGTACTTC.

This chain joins TRBV7-9 and TRBJ2-7, with D perhaps TRBD2 (6 bases). The CDR3 sequence is 13 residues long. CDR1 SEHNR and CDR2 FQNEAQ come from the germline V gene (reference sequence). The V and J ends lost 5 bases and 8 bases respectively, with 16 bases between them. CDR3 nucleotides: TGTGCCAGCAGCCCACTGACTAGTTTAAAGCAGTACTTC. This encodes CASSPLTSLKQYF.

V and J are TRBV2 and TRBJ2-1; 13 bases align to TRBD2. CDR3 size: 15 residues. V was clipped by 9 bases and J by 1 base; unmatched bases: 3. Germline CDR1 SNHLY, CDR2 FYNNEI. CDR3 sequence reads: CASPTSGGSYNEQFF. Here the CDR3 DNA reads TGTGCCAGTCCGACTAGCGGGGGGTCCTACAATGAGCAGTTCTTC.

As regards this clone: The sample has other DNA sequences that encode this CDR3 too. The genes are TRBV5-1 and TRBJ2-1, with D tentatively TRBD2 (6 bases). In germline, CDR1 is SGHRS, CDR2 YFSETQ. The CDR3 covers 15 residues. V lost 0 bases to trimming and J lost 4 bases, with 11 bases between them. CDR3 sequence: CASSLAGGQYNEQFF. The CDR3 nucleotides are TGCGCCAGCAGCTTGGCCGGGGGTCAGTACAATGAGCAGTTCTTC.

The chain recombines TRBV7-9 with TRBJ2-1; D possibly corresponds to TRBD1 (7 bases). The V gene lost 5 bases and the J gene lost 8 bases, with 13 bases spanning the gap. Germline lookup yields CDR1 SEHNR and CDR2 FQNEAQ (reference sequence). The CDR3 is 13 amino acids. The CDR3 spells CASSHDREDEQFF. For the CDR3, the DNA is TGTGCCAGCAGCCACGACAGGGAGGATGAGCAGTTCTTC. Together with reference TRBV7-9 and TRBJ2-1, the CDR3 gives the full variable domain: DTGVSQNPRHKITKRGQNVTFRCDPISEHNRLYWYRQTLGQGPEFLTYFQNEAQLEKSRLLSDRFSAERPKGSFSTLEIQRTEQGDSAMYLCASSHDREDEQFFGPGTRLTVL.

This rearrangement joins TRBV7-9 to TRBJ2-5, with 7 nucleotides matching TRBD2. V shed 5 bases, J shed 3 bases, and the junction held 12 bases outside the gene matches. The CDR3 is 16 residues long. Per the germline V gene, CDR1 is SEHNR and CDR2 is FQNEAQ (reference sequence). CDR3 region: CASSPDGLGGKETQYF. The CDR3 DNA is TGTGCCAGCAGCCCGGACGGACTAGGAGGAAAAGAGACCCAGTACTTC.

V usage is TRBV27 and J usage is TRBJ1-6, with no clear D. This CDR3 region has 13 residues. Trimming removed 3 bases from V and 3 bases from J, with 3 bases in between. Germline lookup yields CDR1 MNHEY and CDR2 SMNVEV (reference sequence). CDR3 bases: TGTGCCAGCAGTTTGCACTATAATTCACCCCTCCACTTT. Residues: CASSLHYNSPLHF.

CDR3 region: CASTPTRTDTQYF. The CDR3 DNA reads as TGTGCCAGCACCCCGACTAGGACAGATACGCAGTATTTT. The chain employs TRBV6-5 and TRBJ2-3, with a tentative D call TRBD2 (6 bases). Germline V gene lookup returns CDR1 MNHEY and CDR2 SVGAGI. The CDR3 runs to 13 residues. V gave up 7 bases and J gave up 3 bases, with 11 bases separating them.

This chain connects TRBV7-7 to TRBJ2-1; possible D gene TRBD2, 7 bases. There are 16 residues in the CDR3. CDR1 and CDR2 from the germline V gene are SSHAT and FNYEAQ (reference sequence). Trimming pared 1 base from V and 0 bases from J, leaving 10 bases between. CDR3 region: CASSLEGGSSYNEQFF. The CDR3 DNA reads as TGTGCCAGCAGCTTAGAGGGGGGGAGCTCCTACAATGAGCAGTTCTTC.

The chain recombines TRBV12-3 or TRBV12-4 with TRBJ2-1; a weak D match, TRBD2 (5 bases). The CDR3 is 13 amino acids. V dropped 4 bases and J dropped 4 bases, with 8 bases sitting between them. For the CDR3, the DNA is TGTGCCAGCAGTTCGACTACTTACAATGAGCAGTTCTTC. Translated: CASSSTTYNEQFF.

This clone occurred a few times. The rearrangement uses TRBV30 and TRBJ2-7; D remains unclear. The CDR3 has 9 amino acids. Germline values: CDR1 GTSNPN, CDR2 SVGIG (reference sequence). Trimming left V 8 bases short and J 5 bases short, with 7 bases between. This chain's CDR3 is CAQYDEQYF. DNA for the CDR3: TGTGCCCAATACGACGAGCAGTACTTC.

This clone showed up just a few times. The chain recombines TRBV4-1 with TRBJ2-3; 7 nucleotides line up with TRBD1. Germline trimming cut 2 bases from V and 3 bases from J; bases unmatched to any gene: 5. The CDR3 is 15 residues long. Per germline, CDR1 MGHRA and CDR2 YSYEKL. DNA of the CDR3: TGCGCCAGCAGCCAAACGACAGGGTATACAGATACGCAGTATTTT. As protein: CASSQTTGYTDTQYF.

The rearrangement links TRBV12-5 to TRBJ1-5, with D perhaps TRBD1 (5 bases). Germline CDR1 is LGHNT and CDR2 is FRNRAP. The CDR3 spans 18 residues. With 2 bases removed from V and 5 bases from J, the gap between germline ends came to 22 bases. The CDR3 loop is CASGLTMGGVGSHQPQHF. In DNA form, the CDR3 reads TGTGCTAGTGGTTTGACAATGGGGGGAGTGGGGTCGCATCAGCCCCAGCATTTT. Variable domain in full (rest from reference TRBV12-5 and TRBJ1-5): DARVTQTPRHKVTEMGQEVTMRCQPILGHNTVFWYRQTMMQGLELLAYFRNRAPLDDSGMPKDRFSAEMPDATLATLKIQPSEPRDSAVYFCASGLTMGGVGSHQPQHFGDGTRLSIL.